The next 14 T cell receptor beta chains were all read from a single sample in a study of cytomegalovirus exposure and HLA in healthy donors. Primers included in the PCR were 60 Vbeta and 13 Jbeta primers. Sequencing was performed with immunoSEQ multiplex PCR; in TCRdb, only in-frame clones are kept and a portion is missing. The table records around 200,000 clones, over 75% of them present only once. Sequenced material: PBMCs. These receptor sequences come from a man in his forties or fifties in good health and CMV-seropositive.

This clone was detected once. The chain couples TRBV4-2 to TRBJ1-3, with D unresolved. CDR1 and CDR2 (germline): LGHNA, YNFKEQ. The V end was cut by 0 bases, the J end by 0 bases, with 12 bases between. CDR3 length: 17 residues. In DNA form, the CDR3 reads TGTGCCAGCAGCCAAGATTTGGCAGTTTCCTCTGGAAACACCATATATTTT. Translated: CASSQDLAVSSGNTIYF.

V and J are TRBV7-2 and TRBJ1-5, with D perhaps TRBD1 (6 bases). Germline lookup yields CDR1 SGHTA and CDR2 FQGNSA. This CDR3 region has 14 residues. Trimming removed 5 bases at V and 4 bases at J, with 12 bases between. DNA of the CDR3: TGTGCCAGCAGCGCATACAGGGAGAATCAGCCCCAGCATTTT. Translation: CASSAYRENQPQHF.

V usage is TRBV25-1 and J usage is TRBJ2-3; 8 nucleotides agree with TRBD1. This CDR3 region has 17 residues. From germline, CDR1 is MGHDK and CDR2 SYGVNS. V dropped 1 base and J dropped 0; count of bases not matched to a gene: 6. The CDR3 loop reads CASSEWGQGASTDTQYF. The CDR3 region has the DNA TGTGCCAGCAGTGAATGGGGCCAGGGGGCGAGCACAGATACGCAGTATTTT.

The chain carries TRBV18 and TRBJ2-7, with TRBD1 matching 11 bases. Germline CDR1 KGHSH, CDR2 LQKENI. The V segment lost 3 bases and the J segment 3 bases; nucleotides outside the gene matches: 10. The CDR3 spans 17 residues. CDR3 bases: TGTGCCAGCTCACCTCTTGGTCCCGGGACAGGGGGCTACGAGCAGTACTTC. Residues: CASSPLGPGTGGYEQYF. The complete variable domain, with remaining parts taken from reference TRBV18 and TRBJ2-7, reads NAGVMQNPRHLVRRRGQEARLRCSPMKGHSHVYWYRQLPEEGLKFMVYLQKENIIDESGMPKERFSAEFPKEGPSILRIQQVVRGDSAAYFCASSPLGPGTGGYEQYFGPGTRLTVT.

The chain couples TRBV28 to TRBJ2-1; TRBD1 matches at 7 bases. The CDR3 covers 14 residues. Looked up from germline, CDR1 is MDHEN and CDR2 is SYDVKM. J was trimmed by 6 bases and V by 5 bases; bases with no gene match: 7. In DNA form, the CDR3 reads TGTGCCAGCAGTCATGAGGGGGCGTCCAATGAGCAGTTCTTC. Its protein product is CASSHEGASNEQFF.

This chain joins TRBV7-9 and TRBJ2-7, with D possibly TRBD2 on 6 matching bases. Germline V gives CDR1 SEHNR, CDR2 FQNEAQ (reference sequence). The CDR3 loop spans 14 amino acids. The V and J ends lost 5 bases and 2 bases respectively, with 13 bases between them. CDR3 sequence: CASSPGTSPYEQYF. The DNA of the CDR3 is TGTGCCAGCAGCCCCGGGACTTCACCCTACGAGCAGTACTTC.

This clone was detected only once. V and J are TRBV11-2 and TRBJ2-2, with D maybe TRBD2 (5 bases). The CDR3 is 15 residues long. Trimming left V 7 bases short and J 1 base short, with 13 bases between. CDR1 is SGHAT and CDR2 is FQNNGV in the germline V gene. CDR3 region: CASTPTRGNTGELFF. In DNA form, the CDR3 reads TGTGCCAGCACCCCGACCCGGGGGAACACCGGGGAGCTGTTTTTT. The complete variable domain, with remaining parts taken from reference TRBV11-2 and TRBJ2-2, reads EAGVAQSPRYKIIEKRQSVAFWCNPISGHATLYWYQQILGQGPKLLIQFQNNGVVDDSQLPKDRFSAERLKGVDSTLKIQPAKLEDSAVYLCASTPTRGNTGELFFGEGSRLTVL.

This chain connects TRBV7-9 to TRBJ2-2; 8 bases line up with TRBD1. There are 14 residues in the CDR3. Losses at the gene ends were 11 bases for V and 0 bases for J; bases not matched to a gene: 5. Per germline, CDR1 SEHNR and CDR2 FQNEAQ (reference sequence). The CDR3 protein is CALRDRTNTGELFF. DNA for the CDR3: TGTGCCTTGAGGGACAGGACGAACACCGGGGAGCTGTTTTTT. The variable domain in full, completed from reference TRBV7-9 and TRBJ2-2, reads DTGVSQNPRHKITKRGQNVTFRCDPISEHNRLYWYRQTLGQGPEFLTYFQNEAQLEKSRLLSDRFSAERPKGSFSTLEIQRTEQGDSAMYLCALRDRTNTGELFFGEGSRLTVL.

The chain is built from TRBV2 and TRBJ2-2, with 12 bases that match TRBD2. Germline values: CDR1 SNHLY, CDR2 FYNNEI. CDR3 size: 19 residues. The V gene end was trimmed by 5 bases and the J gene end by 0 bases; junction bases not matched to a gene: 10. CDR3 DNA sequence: TGTGCCAGCAGTCCTCTTACGACTAGCGGGGGTACGAACACCGGGGAGCTGTTTTTT. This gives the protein CASSPLTTSGGTNTGELFF.

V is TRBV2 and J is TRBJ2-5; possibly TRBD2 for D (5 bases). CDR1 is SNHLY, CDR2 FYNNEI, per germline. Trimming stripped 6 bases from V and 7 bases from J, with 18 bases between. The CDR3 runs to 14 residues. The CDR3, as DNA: TGTGCCAGCAGAGGACTCCCGGGCGATAGGACCCAGTACTTC. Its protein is CASRGLPGDRTQYF. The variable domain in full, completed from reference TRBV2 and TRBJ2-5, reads EPEVTQTPSHQVTQMGQEVILRCVPISNHLYFYWYRQILGQKVEFLVSFYNNEISEKSEIFDDQFSVERPDGSNFTLKIRSTKLEDSAMYFCASRGLPGDRTQYFGPGTRLLVL.

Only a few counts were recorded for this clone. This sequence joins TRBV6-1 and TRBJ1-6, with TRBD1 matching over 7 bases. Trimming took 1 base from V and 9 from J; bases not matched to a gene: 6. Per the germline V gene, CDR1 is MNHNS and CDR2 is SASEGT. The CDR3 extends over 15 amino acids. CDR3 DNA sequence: TGTGCCAGCAGTGAAGGACAGGGTAGGGGTTCACCCCTCCACTTT. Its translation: CASSEGQGRGSPLHF.

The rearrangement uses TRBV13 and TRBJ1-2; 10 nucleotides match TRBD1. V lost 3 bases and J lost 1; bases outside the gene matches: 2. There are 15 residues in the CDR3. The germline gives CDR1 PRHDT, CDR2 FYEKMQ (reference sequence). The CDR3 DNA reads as TGTGCCAGCAGCTTGGGACAGGGGATTAACTATGGCTACACCTTC. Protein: CASSLGQGINYGYTF.

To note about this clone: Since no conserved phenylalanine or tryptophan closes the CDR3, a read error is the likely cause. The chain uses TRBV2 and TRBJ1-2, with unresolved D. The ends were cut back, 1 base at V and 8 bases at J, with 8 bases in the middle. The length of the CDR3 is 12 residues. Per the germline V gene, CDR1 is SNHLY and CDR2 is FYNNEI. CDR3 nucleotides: TGTGCCAGCAGTGAAGGGCTACTGGGCTACACCTCC. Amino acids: CASSEGLLGYTS.

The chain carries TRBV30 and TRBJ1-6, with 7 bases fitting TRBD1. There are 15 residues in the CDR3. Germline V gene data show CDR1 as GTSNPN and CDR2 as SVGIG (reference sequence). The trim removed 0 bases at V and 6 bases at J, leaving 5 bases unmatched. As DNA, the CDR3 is TGTGCCTGGAGTGTCAATCGACAGGGTAATTCACCCCTCCACTTT. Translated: CAWSVNRQGNSPLHF.